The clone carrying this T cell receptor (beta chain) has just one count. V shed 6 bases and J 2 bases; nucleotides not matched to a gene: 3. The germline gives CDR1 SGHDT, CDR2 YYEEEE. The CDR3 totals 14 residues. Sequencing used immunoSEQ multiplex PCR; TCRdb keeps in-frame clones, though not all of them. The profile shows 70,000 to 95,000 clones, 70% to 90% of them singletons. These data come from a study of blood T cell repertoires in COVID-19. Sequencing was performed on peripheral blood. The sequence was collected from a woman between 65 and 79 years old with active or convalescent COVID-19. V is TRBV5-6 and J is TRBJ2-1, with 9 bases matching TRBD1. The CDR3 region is CASTRQGAYNEQFF. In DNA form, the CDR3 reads TGTGCCAGCACCCGACAGGGGGCCTACAATGAGCAGTTCTTC.